This is a list of T cell receptor beta chains from one sample in a study of blood T cell repertoires in COVID-19. Clones were sequenced by immunoSEQ multiplex PCR, and TCRdb holds only the in-frame ones, with some missing. The table shows more than 90,000 clones, with about 85% occurring only once. Sequenced: peripheral blood. The receptors were gathered from a middle-aged man with acute or convalescent COVID-19. Each CDR3 is given without its conserved first and last residue.

TRBV18,ASSPLSLPKETQY
TRBV5-5,ASSFSAYEQY
TRBV6-2/TRBV6-3,ASSPRTGARETQY
TRBV27,ASSTGLAAPETQY
TRBV30,AWSPQGYEQY
TRBV5-1,ASSLGLARGTGELF
TRBV20-1,SAMTGSEQF
TRBV15,ATSRSGGSYNEQF
TRBV19,ASSVTSDPWEQY
TRBV6-2/TRBV6-3,ASSSIRGEQY
TRBV19,ASSYPGLDTDTQY
TRBV30,AWSVNRVGGYT
TRBV5-1,ASSFTGTSGLSYEQY
TRBV30,AWSAGFNQPQH
TRBV7-3,ASSGGTGGTSRSTDTQY
TRBV4-2,ASSQAMTSGTLIQY
TRBV2,ASGGQGVETQY
TRBV7-2,ASSRSGAGGRNEQF
TRBV5-1,ASSSRTAGSYGYT
TRBV6-5,ASSRDRVSGNTIY
TRBV14,ASSLLTGSPRTQY
TRBV7-6,ASSLGTGFSGSYEQY
TRBV14,ASSQGSGKTLH
TRBV15,ATSRDLLAGSNEQF
TRBV6-5,ASSYQVGTEAF
TRBV9,ASSVASGSGETQY